A selection of T cell receptor beta chains follows, all from one sample in a study of cytomegalovirus exposure and HLA in healthy donors. Assay used: immunoSEQ multiplex PCR; TCRdb lists only in-frame clones, some missing. The table records some 120,000 clones, about four fifths of them present only once. Material: PBMCs. All receptors come from a woman in her fifties or sixties in good health and CMV-seropositive. CDR3s leave out the opening cysteine and the closing phenylalanine or tryptophan.

J gene | V gene | CDR3 protein
TRBJ2-3 | TRBV29-1 | SVDTGADTQY
TRBJ1-1 | TRBV9 | ASSIGPGDTEAF
TRBJ2-5 | TRBV5-5 | ASSPRRTEETQY
TRBJ1-2 | TRBV6-5 | ASRRTGPPYGYT
TRBJ1-1 | TRBV9 | ASSPRTGGNTEAF
TRBJ2-7 | TRBV5-1 | ASSLEGGRYEQY
TRBJ1-1 | TRBV20-1 | SAKGAVEAF
TRBJ2-1 | TRBV15 | ATSRGREGDEQF
TRBJ1-2 | TRBV7-9 | ASRSTGLTGYT
TRBJ2-3 | TRBV7-9 | ASSLGPSGSTDTQY
TRBJ2-7 | TRBV30 | AWSGDRFYEQY
TRBJ2-5 | TRBV5-1 | ASSLGLAALNQETQY
TRBJ2-7 | TRBV30 | AWSDGSLTLYEQY
TRBJ2-2 | TRBV6-5 | ASSFRGTGELF
TRBJ1-1 | TRBV5-8 | AGSLQWNTEAF
. | TRBV30 | AWDRQGYDRYEQY
TRBJ2-1 | TRBV7-2 | ASSLVTRVEQF
TRBJ2-7 | TRBV6-5 | ASSYQGPTYEQY
TRBJ1-5 | TRBV15 | ATSRQGGQPQH
TRBJ1-1 | TRBV5-1 | ASSLEARKDTEAF
TRBJ1-2 | TRBV18 | ASSPRGQNYGYT
TRBJ1-2 | TRBV7-2 | ASSRGGGSLGYT
TRBJ1-2 | TRBV11-3 | ASSLDFRFLYGYT
TRBJ2-7 | TRBV7-2 | ASTIGGRYEQY
TRBJ1-2 | TRBV5-1 | ASSNRGTSYGYT
TRBJ1-2 | TRBV6-6 | ASSYSPGVGYGYT
TRBJ2-7 | TRBV2 | ASRVAGPYEQY
TRBJ2-3 | TRBV7-2 | ASSLLRSSGGPREY
TRBJ1-5 | TRBV6-1 | ASSDTWGGQPQH
TRBJ2-3 | TRBV11-2 | ASRRLGADTQY
TRBJ1-2 | TRBV30 | ARQRGAGYT
TRBJ1-6 | TRBV7-8 | ASSLVGPRQHNSPLH
TRBJ2-1 | TRBV5-4 | ASSLDARSEF
TRBJ1-1 | TRBV5-1 | ASRYRGETEAF
TRBJ1-1 | TRBV18 | ASSNNMNTEAF
TRBJ1-1 | TRBV13 | ASSLTGNTEAF
TRBJ1-3 | TRBV11-2 | ASSSFGTGSGNTIY
TRBJ1-2 | TRBV4-3 | ASSQVHRDWQGYT
TRBJ2-2 | TRBV9 | ASSVQGPNTGELF
TRBJ1-1 | TRBV30 | AWSRLLNTEAF
TRBJ2-1 | TRBV6-5 | ASSPSGLYNEQF
TRBJ2-1 | TRBV6-5 | ASSYSAGARGEQF
TRBJ2-5 | TRBV7-2 | ASSLGFRDRLQETQY
TRBJ2-7 | TRBV5-4 | ASSLSSGSYEQY
TRBJ1-1 | TRBV7-9 | ASTLGGGGTEAF
TRBJ2-2 | TRBV2 | ASSTWTGENTGELF
TRBJ1-2 | TRBV30 | AWRNRATTNYGYT
TRBJ2-2 | TRBV29-1 | SGRSTGGDEELF
. | TRBV2 | ASSDGHTYEQY
TRBJ2-3 | TRBV18 | ASSPTGTDTQY
TRBJ1-4 | TRBV5-1 | ASHGPGNEKLF